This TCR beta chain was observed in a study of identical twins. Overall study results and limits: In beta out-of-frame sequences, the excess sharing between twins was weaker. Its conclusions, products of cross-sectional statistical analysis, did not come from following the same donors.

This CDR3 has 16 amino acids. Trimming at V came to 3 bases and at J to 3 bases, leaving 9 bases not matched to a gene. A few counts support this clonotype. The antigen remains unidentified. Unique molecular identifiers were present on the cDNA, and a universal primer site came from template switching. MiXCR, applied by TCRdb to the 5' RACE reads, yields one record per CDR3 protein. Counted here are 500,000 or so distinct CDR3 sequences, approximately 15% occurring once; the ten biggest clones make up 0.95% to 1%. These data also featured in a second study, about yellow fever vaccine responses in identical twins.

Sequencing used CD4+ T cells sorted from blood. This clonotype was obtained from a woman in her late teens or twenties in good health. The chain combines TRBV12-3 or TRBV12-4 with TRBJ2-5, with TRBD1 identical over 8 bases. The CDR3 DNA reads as TGTGCCAGCAGTTTGGGTGTCAGGGGGCTCGAAGAGACCCAGTACTTC. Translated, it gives CASSLGVRGLEETQYF.